This is a list of T cell receptor beta chains from one sample in a study of T cells in Graves' hyperthyroidism and ophthalmopathy. TCRdb itself ran the multiplex PCR reads through MiXCR, one entry per CDR3 protein. The sample consists of hundreds of thousands of distinct CDR3 sequences, approximately 15% of them appearing once. What was sequenced was blood. The receptor source for this set is a woman between 40 and 55 years old with Graves' ophthalmopathy. Each CDR3 is given with its conserved first and last residue. Clone size, where shown, is once, few, many, or a class for clones that have expanded.

V	J	length	size	CDR3
TRBV3-1	TRBJ1-1	16	NA	CASSQKTGGVDTEAFF
TRBV19	TRBJ2-5	13	NA	CASRTTTQETQYF
TRBV7-2	TRBJ2-3	14	NA	CASSLQRSTDTQYF
TRBV6-1	TRBJ2-5	13	NA	CASIDRGRGPQYF
TRBV20-1	TRBJ2-1	13	NA	CSARVAGGDEQFF
TRBV6-1	TRBJ1-1	12	few	CAKYGLNTEAFF
TRBV27	TRBJ1-5	16	NA	CASSLSPGPGNQPQHF
TRBV19	TRBJ2-2	13	NA	CASRLPGSRELFF
TRBV7-2	TRBJ2-3	14	few	CASSLELAVPRQYF
TRBV20-1	TRBJ2-3	15	NA	CSAGLAGGDTDTQYF
TRBV18	TRBJ1-1	13	few	CASSTIGDTEAFF
TRBV28	TRBJ2-1	14	many	CASSSPTGSDEQFF
TRBV6-1	TRBJ2-5	12	NA	CASREGQETQYF
TRBV5-1	TRBJ2-3	12	few	CASSFQADTQYF
TRBV4-1	TRBJ1-2	15	few	CASSQDLQTNYGYTF
TRBV20-1	TRBJ2-2	12	NA	CSAKDVTGELFF
TRBV5-6	TRBJ2-3	14	many	CASSLRTGLETQYF
TRBV28	TRBJ2-7	13	NA	CASSYRGAYEQYF
TRBV20-1	TRBJ2-1	12	NA	CSASGPGYEQFF
TRBV7-9	TRBJ2-5	14	many	CASSLFGGIETQYF
TRBV7-2	TRBJ2-3	15	NA	CASSLLSGDFDTQYF
TRBV6-1	TRBJ2-7	15	NA	CASSEAQTGVYEQYF
TRBV20-1	TRBJ2-1	13	many	CSEIAGPHNEQFF
TRBV5-1	TRBJ2-1	16	many	CASSLQGLVSYNEQFF
TRBV9	TRBJ1-5	15	many	CASSVAGTENQPQHF